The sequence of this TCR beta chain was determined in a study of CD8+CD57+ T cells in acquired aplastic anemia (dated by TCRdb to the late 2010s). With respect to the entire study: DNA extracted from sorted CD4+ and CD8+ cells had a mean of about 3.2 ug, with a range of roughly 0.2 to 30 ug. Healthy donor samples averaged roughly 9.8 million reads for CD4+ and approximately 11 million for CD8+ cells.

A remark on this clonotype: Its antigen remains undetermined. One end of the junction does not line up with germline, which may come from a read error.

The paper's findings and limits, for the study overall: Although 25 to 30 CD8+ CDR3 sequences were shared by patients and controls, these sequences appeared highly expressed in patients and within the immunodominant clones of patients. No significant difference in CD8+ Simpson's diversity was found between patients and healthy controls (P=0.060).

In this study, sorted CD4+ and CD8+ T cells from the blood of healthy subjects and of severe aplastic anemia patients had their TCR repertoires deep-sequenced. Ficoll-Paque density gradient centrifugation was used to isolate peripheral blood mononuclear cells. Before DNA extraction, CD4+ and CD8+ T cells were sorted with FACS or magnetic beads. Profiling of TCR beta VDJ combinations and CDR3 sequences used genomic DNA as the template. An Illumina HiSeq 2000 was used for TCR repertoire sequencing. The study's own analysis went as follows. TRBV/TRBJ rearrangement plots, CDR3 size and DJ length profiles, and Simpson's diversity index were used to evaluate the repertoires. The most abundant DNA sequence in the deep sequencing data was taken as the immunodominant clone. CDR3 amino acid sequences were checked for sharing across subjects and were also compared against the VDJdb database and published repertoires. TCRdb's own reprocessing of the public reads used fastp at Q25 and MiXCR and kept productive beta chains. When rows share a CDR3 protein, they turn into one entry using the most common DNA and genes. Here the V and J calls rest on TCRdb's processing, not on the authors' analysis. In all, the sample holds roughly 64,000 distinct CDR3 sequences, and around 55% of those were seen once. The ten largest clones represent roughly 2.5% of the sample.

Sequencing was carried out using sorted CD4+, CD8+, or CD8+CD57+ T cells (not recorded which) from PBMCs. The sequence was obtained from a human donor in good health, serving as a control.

In nucleotides, the sequence is TGTGCCACCAGCAGAGAAGCGCTAGGAGGGTCCGAGACTCAGTACTTC. The resulting protein is CATSREALGGSETQYF. The chain was built from TRBV15 and TRBJ2-5, with TRBD2 as a weak D call on 6 bases. The CDR3 runs 16 residues from the cysteine to the phenylalanine. Solely the CDR3 DNA is kept, with 48 bases framed from the first base. Taken from the germline V gene (reference sequence), the CDR1 and CDR2 loops are LNHNV and YYDKDF.